Listed below are T cell receptor beta chains from one sample, sequenced in a study of CD8+CD57+ T cells in acquired aplastic anemia. TCRdb independently ran MiXCR on the reads; one entry per CDR3 protein. The sample contains 65,000 to 85,000 distinct CDR3 sequences, almost 55% of which appear only once. Specimen: sorted CD4+, CD8+, or CD8+CD57+ T cells (not recorded which) from PBMCs. The receptors shown here come from a human donor in good health, serving as a control. Each CDR3 is given with its conserved first and last residue. A D gene is named only where the DNA matches it firmly. Only some rows state a clone size, as once, few, many or a class for expanded clones.

>.|TRBV9|TRBJ1-1|.
CASSAEANPSGRAFF
TGTGCCAGCAGCGCCGAAGCCAATCCCTCAGGGCGGGCTTTCTTT
>.|TRBV10-2|TRBJ2-7|.
CASSRRNSYEQYF
TGCGCCAGCAGTAGGCGGAACTCCTACGAGCAGTACTTC
>.|TRBV20-1|TRBJ1-1|.
CSARSGTEAFF
TGCAGTGCTAGAAGTGGAACTGAAGCTTTCTTT
>.|TRBV7-2|TRBJ2-7|.
CASSFGANYEQYF
TGTGCCAGCAGCTTCGGTGCGAACTACGAGCAGTACTTC
>.|TRBV3-1|TRBJ1-1|many
CASSLGGRAFF
TGTGCCAGCAGCCTAGGGGGGCGGGCTTTCTTT
>TRBD2|TRBV4-1|TRBJ2-7|many
CASSLSHTGTRISYEQYF
TGCGCCAGCAGCCTCTCCCATACCGGGACTAGAATATCCTACGAGCAGTACTTC
>.|TRBV6-1|TRBJ2-7|many
CASSEEGADSHEQYF
TGTGCCAGCAGTGAAGAAGGAGCGGACTCCCACGAGCAGTACTTC
>.|TRBV7-8|TRBJ1-2|once
CASSLDRGNYGYTF
TGTGCCAGCAGCTTAGATAGGGGTAACTATGGCTACACCTTC
>TRBD1|TRBV10-3|TRBJ2-5|.
CAISESGQTQETQYF
TGTGCCATCAGTGAGTCGGGACAGACGCAAGAGACCCAGTACTTC
>.|TRBV9|TRBJ2-2|.
CASSDLGNTGELFF
TGTGCCAGCAGCGATCTTGGAAACACCGGGGAGCTGTTTTTT
>.|TRBV10-3|TRBJ2-3|.
CAINTGLHSTDTQYF
TGTGCCATCAATACGGGTCTCCATAGCACAGATACGCAGTATTTT
>TRBD1|TRBV4-1|TRBJ2-1|many
CASSQATAGGLYNEQFF
TGCGCCAGCAGCCAAGCCACCGCAGGGGGCCTTTACAATGAGCAGTTCTTC
>.|TRBV7-9|TRBJ2-1|many
CASSLKTENNEQFF
TGTGCCAGCAGCTTAAAAACAGAGAACAATGAGCAGTTCTTC
>TRBD2|TRBV15|TRBJ2-5|.
CATSKGTSGAETQYF
TGTGCCACCAGCAAAGGGACTAGCGGGGCCGAGACCCAGTACTTC
>TRBD1|TRBV7-3|TRBJ1-2|.
CASSLPDRGHGYTF
TGTGCCAGCAGCTTACCGGACAGGGGGCATGGCTACACCTTC
>TRBD1|TRBV24-1|TRBJ2-1|.
CATSDSTGAPYNEQFF
TGTGCCACCAGTGATTCTACAGGGGCCCCCTACAATGAGCAGTTCTTC
>TRBD1|TRBV2|TRBJ2-3|.
CASSIMRGLRNTQYF
TGTGCCAGCAGTATTATGAGGGGGCTGAGGAATACGCAGTATTTT
>.|TRBV28|TRBJ2-1|few
CASSLTSWGGANNEQFF
TGTGCCAGCAGTTTAACGAGTTGGGGGGGGGCAAACAATGAGCAGTTCTTC
>.|TRBV10-2|TRBJ1-1|.
CASSDPGRTEAFF
TGCGCCAGCAGTGACCCGGGACGGACAGAAGCTTTCTTT
>TRBD1|TRBV25-1|TRBJ1-1|once
CACSPTGGMRSFF
TGTGCCTGCAGCCCAACAGGGGGCATGAGGTCTTTCTTT
>TRBD2|TRBV20-1|TRBJ2-3|.
CSALRPSGTDTQYF
TGCAGTGCCCTACGACCTAGCGGGACAGATACGCAGTATTTT
>.|TRBV4-1|TRBJ1-2|many
CASSQDRGAYGYTF
TGCGCCAGCAGCCAAGATAGGGGGGCCTATGGCTACACCTTC
>TRBD1|TRBV15|TRBJ1-2|.
CATSRGTGDGYTF
TGTGCCACCAGCAGAGGTACAGGGGATGGCTACACCTTC
>.|TRBV2|TRBJ2-2|.
CASKYTGELFF
TGTGCCAGCAAGTACACCGGGGAGCTGTTTTTT
>TRBD1|TRBV20-1|TRBJ2-7|once
CSAPGTGNYEQYF
TGCAGTGCTCCCGGGACAGGGAACTACGAGCAGTACTTC
>TRBD1|TRBV4-1|TRBJ1-6|.
CASSQVGTGGSPLHF
TGCGCCAGCAGCCAAGTAGGGACAGGAGGTTCACCCCTCCACTTT
>.|TRBV2|TRBJ1-4|few
CASTGDDEKLFF
TGTGCCAGCACAGGGGATGACGAAAAACTGTTTTTT